The 30 T cell receptor beta chains below all came from one sample that was sequenced in a study of identical twins. TCRdb reanalysed the 5' RACE reads using MiXCR and keeps one entry per CDR3 protein. The data contain hundreds of thousands of distinct CDR3 sequences, about 7% of them seen just once; the ten biggest clones take up over 1.5%. These data also featured in a second study, about yellow fever vaccine responses in identical twins.

Material: PBMCs. The origin of the receptors is a woman aged 18-29 years in good health.

This sequence joins TRBV5-5 and TRBJ2-7; 8 bases are a match to TRBD1. Trimming at V came to 0 bases and at J to 3 bases, leaving 2 bases not matched to a gene. Looked up from germline, CDR1 is SGHKS and CDR2 is YYEKEE (reference sequence). The CDR3 contains 14 residues. This CDR3 is CASSLEGQVYEQYV. The CDR3 DNA is TGTGCCAGCAGCTTGGAGGGACAGGTCTACGAGCAGTACGTC.

Ten or more counts support this clonotype. The CDR3 sequence: CSVRPSTDTQYF. CDR3 nucleotides: TGCAGTGTTAGGCCAAGCACAGATACGCAGTATTTT. The rearrangement joins TRBV20-1 to TRBJ2-3; D is uncertain. Trimming pared 7 bases from V and 0 bases from J, leaving 8 bases between. Germline assignment: CDR1 DFQATT and CDR2 SNEGSKA (reference sequence). CDR3 length: 12 residues.

Only a few counts were recorded for this clonotype. The gene calls are TRBV12-3 or TRBV12-4 and TRBJ2-7; weak D call: TRBD2 (5 bases). The CDR3 is 12 residues long. V was trimmed by 4 bases and J by 5 bases, leaving 9 bases between them. CDR3 sequence (DNA): TGTGCCAGCAGTTCGAGCGGCCACGAGCAGTACTTC. The encoded protein is CASSSSGHEQYF.

This chain joins TRBV6-2 or TRBV6-3 and TRBJ2-1; 8 positions match TRBD1. The length of the CDR3 is 17 residues. The germline V gene has CDR1 MNHEY and CDR2 SVGEGT. Trimming took 4 bases from V and 4 from J; bases not matched to a gene: 12. CDR3: CASSSPRTGKIYNEQFF. In DNA, the CDR3 is TGTGCCAGCAGTTCCCCCAGGACAGGGAAAATTTACAATGAGCAGTTCTTC.

This clonotype was counted a few times. The chain joins TRBV7-9 to TRBJ2-3; 7 positions match TRBD2. The V gene end was trimmed by 5 bases and the J gene end by 0 bases; junction bases not matched to a gene: 11. The CDR3 sequence is 17 residues long. Germline assignment: CDR1 SEHNR and CDR2 FQNEAQ (reference sequence). The CDR3 spells CASSPSPAGLSTDTQYF. CDR3 in DNA: TGTGCCAGCAGCCCCTCTCCAGCGGGACTTAGCACAGATACGCAGTATTTT.

This clonotype occurred a few times. The V gene is TRBV20-1, the J gene TRBJ2-2; 9 bases fit TRBD2. The CDR3 covers 20 residues. Trimming took 0 bases from V and 0 from J; bases not matched to a gene: 14. The V gene's germline CDR1 is DFQATT and CDR2 SNEGSKA (reference sequence). CDR3 sequence: CSARELPHFAGGPNTGELFF. The CDR3 region has the DNA TGCAGTGCTAGAGAGCTACCCCATTTCGCGGGAGGGCCGAACACCGGGGAGCTGTTTTTT.

This clonotype was seen repeatedly, ten times or more. The CDR3 bases are TGCAGTGCTAGAGCCCCGACAGGGGCGACCGCTGAAGCTTTCTTT. This translates into CSARAPTGATAEAFF. This chain uses TRBV20-1 with TRBJ1-1, with 8 bases that match TRBD1. V shed 1 base and J 6 bases; nucleotides not matched to a gene: 10. The CDR3 has 15 residues. Per germline, CDR1 DFQATT and CDR2 SNEGSKA (reference sequence).

This clonotype was seen repeatedly, ten times or more. The gene calls are TRBV10-3 and TRBJ2-3, with no clear D. The CDR3 loop spans 13 amino acids. V was clipped by 4 bases and J by 0 bases, with 5 bases between them. CDR1 and CDR2 (germline): ENHRY, SYGVKD. This CDR3 reads CAISATSTDTQYF. In DNA, the CDR3 is TGTGCCATCAGTGCGACTAGCACAGATACGCAGTATTTT.

In its sample, this clonotype was seen a few times. V and J are TRBV11-2 and TRBJ1-5; 7 bases are a match to TRBD1. This CDR3 contains 16 residues. The germline CDR1 and CDR2 sequences are SGHAT and FQNNGV. V was pared by 4 bases and J by 0 bases, with 6 bases of the junction left unmatched. The chain's CDR3 is CASSSGTVASNQPQHF. CDR3 bases: TGTGCCAGCAGCTCGGGGACAGTAGCTAGCAATCAGCCCCAGCATTTT.

CDR3 in amino acids: CASSYRGMASNEQFF. DNA of the CDR3: TGTGCCAGCAGTTACAGGGGAATGGCCTCCAATGAGCAGTTCTTC. This chain joins TRBV12-3 or TRBV12-4 and TRBJ2-1; 7 bases line up with TRBD1. The CDR3 runs 15 residues. V was clipped by 4 bases and J by 6 bases; unmatched bases: 9.

This clonotype was detected many times. This chain uses TRBV25-1 with TRBJ2-1; 10 bases line up with TRBD1. The germline V gene encodes CDR1 MGHDK and CDR2 SYGVNS. The V segment lost 9 bases and the J segment 8 bases; nucleotides outside the gene matches: 13. The CDR3 totals 15 residues. The CDR3 region is CASFFRDRGDDEQFF. The CDR3 DNA reads as TGTGCCAGTTTCTTCCGGGACAGGGGCGACGATGAGCAGTTCTTC.

The gene calls are TRBV2 and TRBJ2-1, with TRBD2 matching over 10 bases. The V gene's germline CDR1 is SNHLY and CDR2 FYNNEI. The ends lost 8 bases at V and 2 bases at J; junction bases unmatched: 12. The CDR3 sequence is 17 residues long. The CDR3: CASLLTGTSATYNEQFF. DNA for the CDR3: TGTGCCAGCCTCCTCACCGGGACTAGCGCGACCTACAATGAGCAGTTCTTC.

The V gene is TRBV5-1, the J gene TRBJ1-1; D is uncertain. The CDR3 contains 16 residues. V gave up 0 bases and J gave up 3 bases, with 15 bases separating them. From germline, CDR1 is SGHRS and CDR2 YFSETQ. The CDR3 is CASSLAGGTRHTEAFF. CDR3 nucleotide sequence: TGCGCCAGCAGCTTGGCCGGAGGTACTAGACACACTGAAGCTTTCTTT. The full variable domain, in which reference TRBV5-1 and TRBJ1-1 provide the parts outside the CDR3, is KAGVTQTPRYLIKTRGQQVTLSCSPISGHRSVSWYQQTPGQGLQFLFEYFSETQRNKGNFPGRFSGRQFSNSRSEMNVSTLELGDSALYLCASSLAGGTRHTEAFFGQGTRLTVV.

This clonotype has at least ten counts. The V call is TRBV29-1, the J call TRBJ2-1; 11 nucleotides line up with TRBD2. Germline-derived CDR1 and CDR2 are SQVTM and ANQGSEA. CDR3 length: 12 amino acids. This chain's CDR3 is CRELAGVNEQFF. CDR3 DNA: TGCCGGGAACTAGCGGGAGTAAATGAGCAGTTCTTC.

This clonotype was seen only a few times. V and J are TRBV4-1 and TRBJ2-7, with unresolved D. Germline CDR1 MGHRA, CDR2 YSYEKL. There are 15 residues in the CDR3. The V and J ends lost 0 bases and 1 base respectively, with 10 bases between them. The CDR3 spells CASSQDPGRSYEQYV. In DNA, the CDR3 is TGCGCCAGCAGCCAAGACCCCGGACGGTCCTACGAGCAGTACGTC.

The gene calls are TRBV7-6 and TRBJ2-2; TRBD2 agrees at 12 bases. The junction had 6 bases not matched to a gene; V was cut back by 3 bases and J by 1 base. The CDR3 contains 18 residues. CDR1 and CDR2 from the germline V gene are SGHVS and FNYEAQ. CDR3 coding DNA: TGTGCCAGCAGCTTCGGACTAGCGGGGCACCTGAACACCGGGGAGCTGTTTTTT. This sequence encodes CASSFGLAGHLNTGELFF.

This clonotype was recorded a few times. The gene calls are TRBV10-1 and TRBJ2-5, with 9 bases identical to TRBD2. In germline, CDR1 is WNHNN, CDR2 SYGVQD (reference sequence). V shed 6 bases and J 1 base; nucleotides not matched to a gene: 3. The length of the CDR3 is 14 residues. This chain's CDR3 is CASSSSGTQETQYF. As DNA, the CDR3 is TGCGCCAGCAGCTCTAGCGGGACCCAAGAGACCCAGTACTTC.

Ten or more counts support this clonotype. The chain combines TRBV6-1 with TRBJ2-7; possible D gene TRBD2, 6 bases. Between the trimmed V and J ends, which lost 6 bases and 0 bases, there was a span of 15 bases. Per the germline V gene, CDR1 is MNHNS and CDR2 is SASEGT. This CDR3 has 15 amino acids. CDR3: CASSDPGLSSYEQYF. The CDR3 DNA follows: TGTGCCAGCAGCGATCCGGGACTTAGCTCCTACGAGCAGTACTTC.

There are a few counts of this clonotype. The V gene is TRBV11-2, the J gene TRBJ2-1; 9 bases agree with TRBD1. The J segment lost 4 bases and the V segment lost 5 bases, leaving 9 bases of the junction unmatched. This CDR3 is built from 16 residues. Germline V gene data show CDR1 as SGHAT and CDR2 as FQNNGV. CDR3 nucleotide sequence: TGTGCCAGCAGCAATCCCGGGACAGGGATGTACAATGAGCAGTTCTTC. Its translation: CASSNPGTGMYNEQFF.

This clonotype has at least ten counts. The CDR3 spells CASSGLKNSPLHF. The CDR3 DNA is TGTGCCAGCAGCGGTCTGAAGAATTCACCCCTCCACTTT. The chain carries TRBV7-9 and TRBJ1-6; D not resolved. This CDR3 comprises 13 residues. The germline V and J ends were trimmed by 5 bases and 7 bases, with 9 bases remaining between them. Germline lookup yields CDR1 SEHNR and CDR2 FQNEAQ (reference sequence).

This clonotype was detected only a few times. J is TRBJ1-2 and V is TRBV27, with D hard to call. The CDR3 covers 14 residues. Germline V gene data show CDR1 as MNHEY and CDR2 as SMNVEV (reference sequence). V lost 5 bases to trimming and J lost 4 bases, with 14 bases between them. The CDR3 region is CASSAYGLAYGYTF. CDR3 nucleotide sequence: TGTGCCAGCAGTGCCTACGGGTTGGCCTATGGCTACACCTTC.

This clonotype was seen repeatedly, ten times or more. In DNA, the CDR3 is TGCGCCAGCAGCGCCAACAGATACGAGCAGTACTTC. It codes for CASSANRYEQYF. The chain recombines TRBV5-1 with TRBJ2-7, with unresolved D. The CDR3 extends over 12 amino acids. The germline V and J ends were trimmed by 4 bases and 4 bases, with 9 bases remaining between them. The germline CDR1 and CDR2 sequences are SGHRS and YFSETQ.

There are a few counts of this clonotype. This rearrangement joins TRBV11-2 to TRBJ2-1, with 11 nucleotides matching TRBD2. V trimming: 5 bases; J trimming: 1 base; junction bases outside the gene matches: 16. This CDR3 region has 20 residues. The germline V gene encodes CDR1 SGHAT and CDR2 FQNNGV. Here the CDR3 reads CASSTPDPLLAGGSYNEQFF. The CDR3 nucleotides are TGTGCCAGCAGCACACCAGATCCCCTCTTAGCGGGGGGGTCCTACAATGAGCAGTTCTTC.

The rearrangement uses TRBV2 and TRBJ2-1; D is uncertain. The V gene's germline CDR1 is SNHLY and CDR2 FYNNEI. V was shortened by 3 bases and J by 5 bases, with 8 bases between the two germline ends. The CDR3 covers 13 residues. The CDR3 reads CASSESFDNEQFF. In DNA, the CDR3 is TGTGCCAGCAGTGAGAGTTTCGACAATGAGCAGTTCTTC.

This clonotype has a count of ten or more. The chain carries TRBV29-1 and TRBJ2-1; TRBD1 agrees at 9 bases. Losses at the gene ends were 7 bases for V and 7 bases for J; bases not matched to a gene: 17. The CDR3 length is 16 residues. Germline V gives CDR1 SQVTM, CDR2 ANQGSEA. As DNA, the CDR3 is TGCAGCGCCCAAAGTCCCGGACAGGGGACGGGGAATGAGCAGTTCTTC. Translation gives CSAQSPGQGTGNEQFF.

This clonotype was seen at least ten times. This rearrangement joins TRBV12-3 or TRBV12-4 to TRBJ2-3; D is possibly TRBD2 (7 bases). The germline V and J ends were trimmed by 4 bases and 1 base, with 12 bases remaining between them. The CDR3 runs to 15 residues. The CDR3 DNA reads TGTGCCAGCAGTTCCTTGGGGGGGCGCACAGATACGCAGTATTTT. Translating gives CASSSLGGRTDTQYF.

J is TRBJ2-1 and V is TRBV3-1; D gene ambiguous. Per the germline V gene, CDR1 is LGHDT and CDR2 is YNNKEL (reference sequence). The length of the CDR3 is 13 residues. V lost 0 bases and J 9 bases, leaving 9 bases between the germline ends. The CDR3 DNA reads as TGTGCCAGCAGCCAAGATGAAGCGAGTGAGCAGTTCTTC. Translating gives CASSQDEASEQFF.

This clonotype was seen at least ten times. The V and J genes are TRBV6-5 and TRBJ2-3, with TRBD2 matching over 13 bases. Germline CDR1 reads MNHEY; CDR2 reads SVGAGI. The CDR3 sequence is 16 residues long. V lost 6 bases and J lost 3; bases outside the gene matches: 6. The CDR3 spells CASRRGTSGITDTQYF. CDR3 coding DNA: TGTGCCAGCAGACGGGGGACTAGCGGGATTACAGATACGCAGTATTTT.

This clonotype was seen a handful of times. V is TRBV5-6 and J is TRBJ2-3; no clear D gene. There are 15 residues in the CDR3. Germline loops: CDR1 SGHDT, CDR2 YYEEEE. Trimming removed 0 bases from V and 2 bases from J, with 10 bases in between. CDR3 sequence: CASSLVSTTTDTQYF. The CDR3 nucleotides are TGTGCCAGCAGCTTGGTTAGTACTACCACAGATACGCAGTATTTT. Combining the CDR3 with reference TRBV5-6 and TRBJ2-3 gives the whole variable domain DAGVTQSPTHLIKTRGQQVTLRCSPKSGHDTVSWYQQALGQGPQFIFQYYEEEERQRGNFPDRFSGHQFPNYSSELNVNALLLGDSALYLCASSLVSTTTDTQYFGPGTRLTVL.

The table lists this clonotype with a count of one. The genes are TRBV19 and TRBJ1-3; unclear D gene. V lost 3 bases, J lost 3 bases, and 12 bases lay in between. The germline CDR1 and CDR2 sequences are LNHDA and SQIVND (reference sequence). The CDR3 loop spans 15 amino acids. CDR3 bases: TGTGCCAGTAGTATTTCCGGGGTATATGGAAACACCATATATTTT. Its protein is CASSISGVYGNTIYF. The full variable domain, rest sourced from reference TRBV19 and TRBJ1-3, is DGGITQSPKYLFRKEGQNVTLSCEQNLNHDAMYWYRQDPGQGLRLIYYSQIVNDFQKGDIAEGYSVSREKKESFPLTVTSAQKNPTAFYLCASSISGVYGNTIYFGEGSWLTVV.